The TCR beta chain described here comes from a study of control samples from healthy donors and cancer patients. CDR3 size: 14 residues. With 0 bases removed from V and 6 bases from J, the gap between germline ends came to 7 bases. Germline V gene data show CDR1 as SGDLS and CDR2 as YYNGEE. Profiling relied on immunoSEQ multiplex PCR, and the TCRdb table lists in-frame clones only, not all of them. The table records around 140,000 clones, 85% to 95% of them present only once. The specimen was blood. This receptor was identified in a man aged 35 to 55 in good health. The chain couples TRBV9 to TRBJ1-6; D perhaps matches TRBD1 (6 bases). For the CDR3, the DNA is TGTGCCAGCAGCGTAGCAGGGGTTAATTCACCCCTCCACTTT. It specifies CASSVAGVNSPLHF. Together with reference TRBV9 and TRBJ1-6, the CDR3 gives the full variable domain: DSGVTQTPKHLITATGQRVTLRCSPRSGDLSVYWYQQSLDQGLQFLIQYYNGEERAKGNILERFSAQQFPDLHSELNLSSLELGDSALYFCASSVAGVNSPLHFGNGTRLTVT.